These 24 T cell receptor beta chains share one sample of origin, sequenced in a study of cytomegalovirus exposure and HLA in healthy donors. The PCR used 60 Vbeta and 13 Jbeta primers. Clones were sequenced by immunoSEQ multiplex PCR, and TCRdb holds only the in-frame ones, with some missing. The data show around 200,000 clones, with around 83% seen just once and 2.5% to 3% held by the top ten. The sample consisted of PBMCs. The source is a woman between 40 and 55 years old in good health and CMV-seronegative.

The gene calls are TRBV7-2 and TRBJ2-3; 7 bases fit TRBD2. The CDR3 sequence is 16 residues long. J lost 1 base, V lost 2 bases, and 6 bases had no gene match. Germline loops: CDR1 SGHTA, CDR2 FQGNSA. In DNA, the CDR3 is TGTGCCAGCAGCTTATCCCAGCGGGGCGGCACAGATACGCAGTATTTT. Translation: CASSLSQRGGTDTQYF.

The CDR3, as DNA: TGTGCCAGCATCCGAGGGGGATCTGGGGCCAACGTCCTGACTTTC. This sequence encodes CASIRGGSGANVLTF. This rearrangement joins TRBV28 to TRBJ2-6, with a possible D match to TRBD1 (6 bases). There are 15 residues in the CDR3. Trimming removed 7 bases from V and 1 base from J, with 11 bases in between. CDR1 is MDHEN and CDR2 is SYDVKM in the germline V gene.

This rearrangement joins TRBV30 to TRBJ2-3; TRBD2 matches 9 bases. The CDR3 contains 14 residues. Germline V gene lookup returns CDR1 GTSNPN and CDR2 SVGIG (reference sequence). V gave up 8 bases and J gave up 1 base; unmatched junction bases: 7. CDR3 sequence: CALTRTSGTDTQYF. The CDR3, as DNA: TGTGCCCTCACCCGGACTAGCGGCACAGATACGCAGTATTTT.

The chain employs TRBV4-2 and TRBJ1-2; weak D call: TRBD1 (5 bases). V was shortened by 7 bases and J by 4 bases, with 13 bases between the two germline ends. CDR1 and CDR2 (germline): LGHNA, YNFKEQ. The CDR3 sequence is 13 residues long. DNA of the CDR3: TGTGCCAGCACCAGGGTTTCTGGCTATGGCTACACCTTC. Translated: CASTRVSGYGYTF.

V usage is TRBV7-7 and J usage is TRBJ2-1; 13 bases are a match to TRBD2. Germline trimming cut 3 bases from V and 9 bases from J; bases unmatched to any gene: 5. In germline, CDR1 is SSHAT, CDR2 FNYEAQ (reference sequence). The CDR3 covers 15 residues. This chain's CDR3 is CASSFGLAGASEQFF. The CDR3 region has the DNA TGTGCCAGCAGCTTTGGACTAGCGGGGGCTAGTGAGCAGTTCTTC.

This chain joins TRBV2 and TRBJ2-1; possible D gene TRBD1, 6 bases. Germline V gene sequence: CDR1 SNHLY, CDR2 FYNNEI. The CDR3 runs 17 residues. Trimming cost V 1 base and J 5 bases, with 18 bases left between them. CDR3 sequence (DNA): TGTGCCAGCAGTGAAGGGTGGACAGTAACATTCCACAATGAGCAGTTCTTC. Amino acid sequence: CASSEGWTVTFHNEQFF.

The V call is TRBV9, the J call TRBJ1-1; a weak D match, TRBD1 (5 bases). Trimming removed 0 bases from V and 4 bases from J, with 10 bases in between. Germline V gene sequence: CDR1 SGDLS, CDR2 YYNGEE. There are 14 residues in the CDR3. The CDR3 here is CASSVGGAGTEAFF. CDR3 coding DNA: TGTGCCAGCAGCGTAGGTGGGGCAGGCACTGAAGCTTTCTTT.

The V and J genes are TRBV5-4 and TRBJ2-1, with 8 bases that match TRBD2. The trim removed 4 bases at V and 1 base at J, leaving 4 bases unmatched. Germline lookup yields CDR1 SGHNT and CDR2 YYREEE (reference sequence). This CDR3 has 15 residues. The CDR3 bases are TGTGCCAGCAGCCAAAGCGGGAGATCCTACAATGAGCAGTTCTTC. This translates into CASSQSGRSYNEQFF.

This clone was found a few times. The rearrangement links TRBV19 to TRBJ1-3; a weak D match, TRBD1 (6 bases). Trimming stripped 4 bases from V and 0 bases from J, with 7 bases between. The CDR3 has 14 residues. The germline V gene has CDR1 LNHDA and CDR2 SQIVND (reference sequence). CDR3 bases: TGTGCCAGTAGTACACAGGGCTCTGGAAACACCATATATTTT. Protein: CASSTQGSGNTIYF.

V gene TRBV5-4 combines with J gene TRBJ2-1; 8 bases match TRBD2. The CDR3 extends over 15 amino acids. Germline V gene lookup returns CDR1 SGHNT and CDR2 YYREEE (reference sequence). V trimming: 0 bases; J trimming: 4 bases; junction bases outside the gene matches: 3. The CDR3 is CASSLGSGIYNEQFF. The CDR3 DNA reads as TGTGCCAGCAGCTTGGGTAGCGGGATTTACAATGAGCAGTTCTTC.

The DNA of the CDR3 is TGCAGCGTTGGGGGCTTGGGGGCCGAGCAGTACTTC. It yields the protein CSVGGLGAEQYF. V gene TRBV29-1 combines with J gene TRBJ2-5; D perhaps matches TRBD1 (6 bases). The DNA end is a closer match to TRBJ2-7, so the J assignment may be wrong. This CDR3 has 12 amino acids. CDR1 SQVTM and CDR2 ANQGSEA come from the germline V gene.

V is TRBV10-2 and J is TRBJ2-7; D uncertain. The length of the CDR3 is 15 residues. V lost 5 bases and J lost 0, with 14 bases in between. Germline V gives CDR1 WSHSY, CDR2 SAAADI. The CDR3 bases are TGCGCCAGCAGTTCCCCAGGCATCCCCTCCTACGAGCAGTACTTC. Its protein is CASSSPGIPSYEQYF.

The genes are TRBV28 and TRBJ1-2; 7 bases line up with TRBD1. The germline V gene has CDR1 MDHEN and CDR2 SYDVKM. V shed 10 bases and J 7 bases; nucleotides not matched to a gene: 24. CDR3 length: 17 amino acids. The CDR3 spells CATRSGRGREVWFGYTF. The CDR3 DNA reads TGTGCCACAAGATCCGGGAGGGGGCGTGAGGTGTGGTTTGGCTACACCTTC.

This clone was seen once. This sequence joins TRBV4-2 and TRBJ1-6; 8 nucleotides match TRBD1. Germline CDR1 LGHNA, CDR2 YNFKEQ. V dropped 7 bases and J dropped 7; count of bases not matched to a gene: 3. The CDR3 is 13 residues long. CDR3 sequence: CASNRDRNSPLHF. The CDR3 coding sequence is TGTGCCAGCAACCGGGACAGGAATTCACCCCTCCACTTT.

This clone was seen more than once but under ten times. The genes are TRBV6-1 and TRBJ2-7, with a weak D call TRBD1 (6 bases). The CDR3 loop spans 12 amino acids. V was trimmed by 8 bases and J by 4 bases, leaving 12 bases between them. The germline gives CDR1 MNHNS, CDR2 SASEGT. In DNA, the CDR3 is TGTGCCAGCGTGGCCACAGGGTACGAGCAGTACTTC. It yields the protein CASVATGYEQYF.

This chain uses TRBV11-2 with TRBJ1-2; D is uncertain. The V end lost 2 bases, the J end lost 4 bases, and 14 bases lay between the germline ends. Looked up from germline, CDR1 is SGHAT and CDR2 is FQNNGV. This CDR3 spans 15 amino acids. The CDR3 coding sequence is TGTGCCAGCAGCTTACTCGGGCCGACTACCTATGGCTACACCTTC. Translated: CASSLLGPTTYGYTF. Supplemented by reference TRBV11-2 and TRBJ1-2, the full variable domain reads EAGVAQSPRYKIIEKRQSVAFWCNPISGHATLYWYQQILGQGPKLLIQFQNNGVVDDSQLPKDRFSAERLKGVDSTLKIQPAKLEDSAVYLCASSLLGPTTYGYTFGSGTRLTVV.

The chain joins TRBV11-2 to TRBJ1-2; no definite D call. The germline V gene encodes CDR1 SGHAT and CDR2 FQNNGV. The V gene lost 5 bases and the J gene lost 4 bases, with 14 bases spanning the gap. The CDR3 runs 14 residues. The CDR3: CASSAIQLTYGYTF. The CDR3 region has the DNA TGTGCCAGCAGCGCTATACAGCTTACCTATGGCTACACCTTC.

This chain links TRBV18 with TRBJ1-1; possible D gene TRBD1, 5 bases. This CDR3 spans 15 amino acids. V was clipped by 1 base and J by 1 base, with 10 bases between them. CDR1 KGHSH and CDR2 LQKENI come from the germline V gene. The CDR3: CASSPHPTANTEAFF. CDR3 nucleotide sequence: TGTGCCAGCTCACCACATCCGACAGCGAACACTGAAGCTTTCTTT.

As DNA, the CDR3 is TGCAGCGTTGAGGTGGGACAGGGAGGACAGCCCCAGCATTTT. Protein product: CSVEVGQGGQPQHF. The chain employs TRBV29-1 and TRBJ1-5; 9 bases map to TRBD1. The CDR3 runs 14 residues. Germline values: CDR1 SQVTM, CDR2 ANQGSEA. V lost 3 bases and J lost 7; bases outside the gene matches: 7.

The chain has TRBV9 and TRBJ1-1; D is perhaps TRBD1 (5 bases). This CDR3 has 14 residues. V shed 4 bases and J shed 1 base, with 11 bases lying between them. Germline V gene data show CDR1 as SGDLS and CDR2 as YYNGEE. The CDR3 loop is CASSTRGANTEAFF. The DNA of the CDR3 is TGTGCCAGCAGCACAAGGGGTGCGAACACTGAAGCTTTCTTT.

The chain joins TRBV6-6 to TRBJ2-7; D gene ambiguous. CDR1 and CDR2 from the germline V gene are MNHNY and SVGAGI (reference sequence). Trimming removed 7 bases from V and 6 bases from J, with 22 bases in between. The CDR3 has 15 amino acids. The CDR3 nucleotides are TGTGCCAGCACCGCCTCCCTAGTTGCTTCGGGCGAGCAGTACTTC. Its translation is CASTASLVASGEQYF.

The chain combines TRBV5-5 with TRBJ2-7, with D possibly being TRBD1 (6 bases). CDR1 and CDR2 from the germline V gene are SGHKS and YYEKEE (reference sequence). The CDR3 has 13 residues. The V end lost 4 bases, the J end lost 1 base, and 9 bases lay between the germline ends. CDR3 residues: CASSIGQSYEQYF. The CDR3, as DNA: TGTGCCAGCAGCATAGGACAGTCCTACGAGCAGTACTTC.

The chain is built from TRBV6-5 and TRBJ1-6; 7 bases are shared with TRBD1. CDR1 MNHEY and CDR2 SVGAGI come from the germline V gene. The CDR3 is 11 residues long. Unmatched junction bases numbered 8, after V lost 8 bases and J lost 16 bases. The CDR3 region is CASGYRGSLHF. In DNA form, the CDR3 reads TGTGCCAGCGGATACAGGGGTAGTCTCCACTTT.

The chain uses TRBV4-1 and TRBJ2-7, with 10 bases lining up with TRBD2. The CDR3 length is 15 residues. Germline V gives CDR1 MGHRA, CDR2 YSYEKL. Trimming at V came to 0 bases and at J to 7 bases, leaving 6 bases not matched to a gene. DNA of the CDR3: TGCGCCAGCAGCCAAGATGTACTAGCGGGAAGGGAGCAGTACTTC. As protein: CASSQDVLAGREQYF.